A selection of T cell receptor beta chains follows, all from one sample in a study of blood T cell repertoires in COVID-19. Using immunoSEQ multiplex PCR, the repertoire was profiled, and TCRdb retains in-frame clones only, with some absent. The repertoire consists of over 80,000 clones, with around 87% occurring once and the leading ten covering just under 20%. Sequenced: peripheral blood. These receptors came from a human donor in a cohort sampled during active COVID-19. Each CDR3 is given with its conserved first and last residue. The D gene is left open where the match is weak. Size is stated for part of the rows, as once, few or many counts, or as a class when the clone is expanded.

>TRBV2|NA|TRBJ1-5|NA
TGTGCCAGCAGAGGGCGCAATGTAGCGGGTCAGCCCCAGCATTTT
CASRGRNVAGQPQHF
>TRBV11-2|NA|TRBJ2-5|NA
TGTGCCAGCAGCTTAGGGTCGTCGGTTATGGAGACCCAGTACTTC
CASSLGSSVMETQYF
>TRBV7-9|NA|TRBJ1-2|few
TGTGCCAGCAGCTTAGGTACGGGGATGGTTCGTGGCTACACCTTC
CASSLGTGMVRGYTF
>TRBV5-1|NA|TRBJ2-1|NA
TGCGCCAGCAGCTTGGGGCTAGAAGTCAATGAGCAGTTCTTC
CASSLGLEVNEQFF
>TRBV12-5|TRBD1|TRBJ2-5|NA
TGTGCTAGTGGACCGGACAGGGTTGAGACCCAGTACTTC
CASGPDRVETQYF
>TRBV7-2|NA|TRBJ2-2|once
TGTGCCAGCAGCACGAGGCCCCACACCGGGGAGCTGTTTTTT
CASSTRPHTGELFF
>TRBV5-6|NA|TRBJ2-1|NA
TGTGCCAGCAGCTGGGGAGACCAATACAATGAGCAGTTCTTC
CASSWGDQYNEQFF
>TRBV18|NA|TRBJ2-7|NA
TGTGCCAGCTCACCGCCAACTCGAACCTACGAGCAGTACTTC
CASSPPTRTYEQYF
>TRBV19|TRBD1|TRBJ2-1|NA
TGTGCCAGTAGTGACAGGGGGCCGCAGGGTAGTCAAAATGAGCAGTTCTTC
CASSDRGPQGSQNEQFF
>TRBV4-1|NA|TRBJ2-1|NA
TGCGCCAGCAGCCAAGATCTTGCGGCCAATGAGCAGTTCTTC
CASSQDLAANEQFF
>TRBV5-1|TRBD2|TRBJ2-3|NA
TGCGCCAGCAGCACCCTAGCGGGAGTGTCAGATACGCAGTATTTT
CASSTLAGVSDTQYF
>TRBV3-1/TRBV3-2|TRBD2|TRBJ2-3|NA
TGTGCCAGCAGAGCAGCGGGAGCCTACACAGATACGCAGTATTTT
CASRAAGAYTDTQYF
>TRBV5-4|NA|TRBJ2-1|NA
TGTGCCAGCAAGTACTCGACCTACAATGAGCAGTTCTTC
CASKYSTYNEQFF
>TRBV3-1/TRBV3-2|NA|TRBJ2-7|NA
TGTGCCAGCAGCCAAGCGGGAACAGCACCCTACGAGCAGTACTTC
CASSQAGTAPYEQYF
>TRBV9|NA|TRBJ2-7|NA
TGTGCCAGCAGCCCTAGGACAGCCATAAGCTCCTACGAGCAGTACTTC
CASSPRTAISSYEQYF
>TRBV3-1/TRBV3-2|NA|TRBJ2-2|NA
TGTGCCAGCAGCCAAGAAAGACTCCTCGGCACCGGGGAGCTGTTTTTT
CASSQERLLGTGELFF
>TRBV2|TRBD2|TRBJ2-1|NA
TGTGCCAGCAGTTCCCGGACTAGCGGCACGAGAGACAATGAGCAGTTCTTC
CASSSRTSGTRDNEQFF
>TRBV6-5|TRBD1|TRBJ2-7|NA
TGTGCCAGCAGTTACGGGACAGGGAATTCCTACGAGCAGTACTTC
CASSYGTGNSYEQYF
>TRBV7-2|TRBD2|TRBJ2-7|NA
TGTGCCAGCAGCGGGGGGACTAGCGGGAGCTACGAGCAGTACTTC
CASSGGTSGSYEQYF
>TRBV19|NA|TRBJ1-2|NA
TGTGCCAGTAGTATACCCAACTTCGACTATGGCTACACCTTC
CASSIPNFDYGYTF
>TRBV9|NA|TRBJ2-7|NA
TGTGCCAGCAGCGTAGCTGGGGCGGAGCAGTACTTC
CASSVAGAEQYF
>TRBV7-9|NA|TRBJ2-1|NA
TGTGCCAGCAGCTTATGGGCACAGGGAAAAAACAATGAGCAGTTCTTC
CASSLWAQGKNNEQFF
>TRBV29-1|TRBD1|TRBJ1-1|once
TGCAGCGGTCTGGACAGGGGTGGGAACACTGAAGCTTTCTTT
CSGLDRGGNTEAFF
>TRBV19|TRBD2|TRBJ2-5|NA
TGTGCCAGTAGTATCCGGGGACTAGCGGGAGGGCCAGGGGAGACCCAGTACTTC
CASSIRGLAGGPGETQYF
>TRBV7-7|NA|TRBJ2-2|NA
TGTGCTAGCAGCCCACAGGGTGGGACCGGGGAGCTGTTTTTT
CASSPQGGTGELFF
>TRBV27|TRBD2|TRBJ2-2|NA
TGTGCCAGCAGGCTAGCGGGAGTAGGCGGGGAGCTGTTTTTT
CASRLAGVGGELFF
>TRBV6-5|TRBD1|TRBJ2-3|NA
TGTGCCAGCACACCCGGGACAGGTAGCACAGATACGCAGTATTTT
CASTPGTGSTDTQYF
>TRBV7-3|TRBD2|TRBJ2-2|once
TGTGCCAGCAGCTCCTCCCCTAGCGGGGCCGGGGAGCTGTTTTTT
CASSSSPSGAGELFF
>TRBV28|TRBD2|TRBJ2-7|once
TGTGCCAGCAGTTTATTCCTAGCGGGAGCGGGCGAGCAGTACTTC
CASSLFLAGAGEQYF
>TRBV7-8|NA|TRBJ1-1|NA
TGTGCCAGCAGCCGAGACAGGAACACTGAAGCTTTCTTT
CASSRDRNTEAFF
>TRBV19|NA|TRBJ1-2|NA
TGTGCCAGTAGGGAACAGGGCCCCTCAGGTGGCTACACCTTC
CASREQGPSGGYTF
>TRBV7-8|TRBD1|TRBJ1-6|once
TGTGCCAGCAGTCGCCGGACAGGGGGTTATAATTCACCCCTCCACTTT
CASSRRTGGYNSPLHF
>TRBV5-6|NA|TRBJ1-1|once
TGTGCCAGCAGCCTCTGGTTGTTGACCAGGGATACTGAAGCTTTCTTT
CASSLWLLTRDTEAFF
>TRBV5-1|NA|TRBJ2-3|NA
TGCGCCAGCAGTGAGCCCTACACAGATACGCAGTATTTT
CASSEPYTDTQYF
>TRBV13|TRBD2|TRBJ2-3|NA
TGTGCCAGCAGCTTAGGGGGACTAGGGCGGGAAGATACGCAGTATTTT
CASSLGGLGREDTQYF
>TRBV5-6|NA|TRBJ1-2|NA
TGTGCCAGCAGCTTGTCTTGGGGAGGCTATGGCTACACCTTC
CASSLSWGGYGYTF
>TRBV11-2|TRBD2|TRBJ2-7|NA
TGTGCCAGCAGCTTTACCATCCAACGGACTAGCGGGAGTGCCTACGAGCAGTACTTC
CASSFTIQRTSGSAYEQYF
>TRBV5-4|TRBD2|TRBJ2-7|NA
TGTGCCAGCAGCCCCTCCTGGGGGACTAGCATGGAGCAGTACTTC
CASSPSWGTSMEQYF
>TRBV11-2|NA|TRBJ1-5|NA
TGTGCCAGCAGCCCGAGCCTCAGGGGTAATCAGCCCCAGCATTTT
CASSPSLRGNQPQHF
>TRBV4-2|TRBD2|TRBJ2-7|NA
TGTGCCAGCAGCCAAGAAGCGACTAGCGAAACCTACGAGCAGTACTTC
CASSQEATSETYEQYF
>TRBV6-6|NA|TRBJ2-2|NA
TGTGCCAGCAGTTACTCGGCGGGGCCGAACACCGGGGAGCTGTTTTTT
CASSYSAGPNTGELFF
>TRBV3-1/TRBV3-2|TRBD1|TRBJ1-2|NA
TGTGCCAGCAGCCCACAGGGGGGGGACCACTATGGCTACACCTTC
CASSPQGGDHYGYTF
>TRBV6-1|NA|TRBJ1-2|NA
TGTGCCAGCAGTGAAGCAAGTAGCGGGGGGCGAGGCTACACCTTC
CASSEASSGGRGYTF
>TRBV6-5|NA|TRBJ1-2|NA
TGTGCCAGCAGCACTGCGCGGGGCTATGGCTACACCTTC
CASSTARGYGYTF
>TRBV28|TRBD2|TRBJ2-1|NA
TGTGCCAGCAGGAGACAGCGGGAGTGGTACAATGAGCAGTTCTTC
CASRRQREWYNEQFF
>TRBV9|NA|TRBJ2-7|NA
TGTGCCAGCAGCCGCTCTAGTAGCGCCTACGAGCAGTACTTC
CASSRSSSAYEQYF